Following are 15 T cell receptor beta chains from one sample sequenced in a study of T cell clones after liver transplantation (dated by TCRdb to between 2017 and 2020). The sample's time point label, in plain terms: pre-transplant. The method was the immunoSEQ multiplex PCR assay. TCRdb obtained this table from immuneACCESS and retained in-frame rearrangements with V and J assigned. These tables miss some clones; where compared with another copy, unresolved V genes account for less than half of the shortfall, and the remainder is unexplained. In all, the sample holds 99,000 or so clones, and 82% of those were seen once. The ten biggest clones cover over 0.75% of the sample. Sequences were derived from CD4+ T cells from blood, sampled before liver transplant. Source of these receptors: a human donor who received a liver transplant.

By proportion, this clone is medium-sized. V usage is TRBV7-9 and J usage is TRBJ1-1; no clear D gene. The germline V gene has CDR1 SEHNR and CDR2 FQNEAQ (reference sequence). V was clipped by 0 bases and J by 1 base, with 9 bases between them. The length of the CDR3 is 15 residues. CDR3 sequence reads: CASSLAQSANTEAFF. CDR3 nucleotide sequence: TGTGCCAGCAGCTTAGCCCAATCGGCGAACACTGAAGCTTTCTTT.

The chain's CDR3 is CASSLAFGAGGNQPQHF. In nucleotides, the CDR3 is TGTGCCAGCAGCTTAGCTTTTGGGGCAGGGGGGAATCAGCCCCAGCATTTT. The V and J genes are TRBV7-9 and TRBJ1-5, with 7 positions matching TRBD1. Germline lookup yields CDR1 SEHNR and CDR2 FQNEAQ (reference sequence). Trimming cost V 0 bases and J 4 bases; bases outside gene matches: 9. The CDR3 consists of 17 residues.

CDR3: CASSIGGGRSQPQHF. The CDR3 region has the DNA TGTGCCAGTAGTATTGGGGGGGGCAGGAGTCAGCCCCAGCATTTT. The chain carries TRBV19 and TRBJ1-5; D might be TRBD1 (6 bases). Germline V gives CDR1 LNHDA, CDR2 SQIVND (reference sequence). V was pared by 3 bases and J by 6 bases, with 15 bases between. This CDR3 contains 15 residues.

The genes are TRBV2 and TRBJ2-2, with a tentative D call TRBD2 (5 bases). With 8 bases removed from V and 0 bases from J, the gap between germline ends came to 10 bases. Germline lookup yields CDR1 SNHLY and CDR2 FYNNEI. The CDR3 loop spans 14 amino acids. The CDR3 nucleotides read TGTGCCAGCTGTGGACTGACGAACACCGGGGAGCTGTTTTTT. Protein product: CASCGLTNTGELFF.

The chain is built from TRBV27 and TRBJ2-2, with a tentative D call TRBD1 (6 bases). The germline V gene has CDR1 MNHEY and CDR2 SMNVEV (reference sequence). The ends were cut back, 6 bases at V and 0 bases at J, with 11 bases in the middle. This CDR3 has 15 residues. The DNA for the CDR3 is TGTGCCAGCAGCTTCGACAGGACGAACACCGGGGAGCTGTTTTTT. It yields the protein CASSFDRTNTGELFF.

J is TRBJ2-2 and V is TRBV2; D gene unclear. CDR1 and CDR2 (germline): SNHLY, FYNNEI. This CDR3 is 12 amino acids long. Trimming stripped 8 bases from V and 6 bases from J, with 10 bases between. In DNA form, the CDR3 reads TGTGCCAGCCTTGCTGGGCCCGGGGAGCTGTTTTTT. It encodes CASLAGPGELFF.

V and J are TRBV29-1 and TRBJ1-2; no clear D gene. In germline, CDR1 is SQVTM, CDR2 ANQGSEA. V was pared by 4 bases and J by 4 bases, with 10 bases between. This CDR3 is 12 amino acids long. The CDR3 spells CSVVGGAYGYTF. The CDR3 region has the DNA TGCAGCGTTGTCGGCGGTGCCTATGGCTACACCTTC.

The chain joins TRBV27 to TRBJ2-1; D is tentatively TRBD1 or TRBD2 (5 bases each). The germline gives CDR1 MNHEY, CDR2 SMNVEV (reference sequence). This CDR3 spans 16 amino acids. Trimming took 4 bases from V and 1 from J, leaving 14 bases between them. The CDR3 region is CASSSRGQGSYNEQFF. CDR3 nucleotide sequence: TGTGCCAGCAGTTCGAGGGGCCAAGGATCCTACAATGAGCAGTTCTTC.

The chain employs TRBV7-8 and TRBJ1-1; 8 positions match TRBD1. The CDR3 covers 15 residues. Germline V CDR1 and CDR2: SGHVS, FQNEAQ. V dropped 2 bases and J dropped 4; count of bases not matched to a gene: 6. The CDR3 region is CASSLWQGASTEAFF. In DNA, the CDR3 is TGTGCCAGCAGCTTATGGCAGGGGGCGTCCACTGAAGCTTTCTTT.

This chain joins TRBV5-4 and TRBJ1-1, with 7 bases aligning to TRBD1. V gave up 2 bases and J gave up 0 bases; unmatched junction bases: 4. Germline values: CDR1 SGHNT, CDR2 YYREEE (reference sequence). CDR3 length: 15 residues. The CDR3 nucleotides read TGTGCCAGCAGCTTATCTACAGGGGTGAACACTGAAGCTTTCTTT. It translates to CASSLSTGVNTEAFF.

The rearrangement links TRBV7-3 to TRBJ2-3; 10 positions agree with TRBD1. Germline V gene lookup returns CDR1 SGHTA and CDR2 FQGTGA. This CDR3 spans 14 amino acids. Trimming took 5 bases from V and 7 from J; bases not matched to a gene: 6. The CDR3 here is CASSLTGGLNTQYF. CDR3 nucleotides: TGTGCCAGCAGCCTGACAGGGGGCTTAAATACGCAGTATTTT. Together with reference TRBV7-3 and TRBJ2-3, the CDR3 gives the full variable domain: GAGVSQTPSNKVTEKGKYVELRCDPISGHTALYWYRQSLGQGPEFLIYFQGTGAADDSGLPNDRFFAVRPEGSVSTLKIQRTERGDSAVYLCASSLTGGLNTQYFGPGTRLTVL.

CDR3 nucleotides: TGTGCCAGCAGCCAGGACAGGGGGCACGGGGAGCTGTTTTTT. It codes for CASSQDRGHGELFF. V usage is TRBV5-4 and J usage is TRBJ2-2, with 11 bases that match TRBD1. The J segment lost 7 bases and the V segment lost 4 bases, leaving 3 bases of the junction unmatched. Looked up from germline, CDR1 is SGHNT and CDR2 is YYREEE (reference sequence). The CDR3 covers 14 residues.

The CDR3, as DNA: TGTGCCAGCAGCCCCCGTTTACTAGCGGGATACAATGAGCAGTTCTTC. Protein product: CASSPRLLAGYNEQFF. This rearrangement joins TRBV7-2 to TRBJ2-1, with TRBD2 matching over 10 bases. The ends lost 5 bases at V and 4 bases at J; junction bases unmatched: 8. The germline CDR1 and CDR2 sequences are SGHTA and FQGNSA. CDR3 length: 16 residues.

The chain is built from TRBV7-2 and TRBJ1-1; the D gene is possibly TRBD1 (6 bases). Trimming removed 5 bases from V and 1 base from J, with 11 bases in between. The length of the CDR3 is 14 residues. Germline loops: CDR1 SGHTA, CDR2 FQGNSA. The DNA of the CDR3 is TGTGCCAGCAGCACGGACAGAGGGAACACTGAAGCTTTCTTT. As protein: CASSTDRGNTEAFF.

The chain carries TRBV6-8 and TRBJ1-1; D remains ambiguous. The CDR3 totals 14 residues. Germline loops: CDR1 MNHGY, CDR2 SAAAGT. The V end was cut by 8 bases, the J end by 1 base, with 14 bases between. CDR3 DNA sequence: TGTGCCAGCCGGGGAACTACATCGAACACTGAAGCTTTCTTT. This encodes CASRGTTSNTEAFF.